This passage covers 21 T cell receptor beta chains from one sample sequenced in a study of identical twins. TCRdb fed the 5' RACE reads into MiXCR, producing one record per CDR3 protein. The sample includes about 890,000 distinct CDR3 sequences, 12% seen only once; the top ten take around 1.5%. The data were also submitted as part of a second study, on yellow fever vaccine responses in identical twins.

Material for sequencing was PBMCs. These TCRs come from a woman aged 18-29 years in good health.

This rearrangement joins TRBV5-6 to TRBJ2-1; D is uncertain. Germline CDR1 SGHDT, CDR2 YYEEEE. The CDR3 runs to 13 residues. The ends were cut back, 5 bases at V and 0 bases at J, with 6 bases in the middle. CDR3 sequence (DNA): TGTGCCAGCAGTCGGGCCTCCTACAATGAGCAGTTCTTC. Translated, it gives CASSRASYNEQFF.

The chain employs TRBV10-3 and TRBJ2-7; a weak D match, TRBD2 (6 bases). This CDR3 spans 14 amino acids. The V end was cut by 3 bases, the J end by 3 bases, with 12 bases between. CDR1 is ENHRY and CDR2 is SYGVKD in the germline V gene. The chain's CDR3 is CAISDSADYYEQYF. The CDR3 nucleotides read TGTGCCATCAGTGATTCGGCGGACTACTACGAGCAGTACTTC.

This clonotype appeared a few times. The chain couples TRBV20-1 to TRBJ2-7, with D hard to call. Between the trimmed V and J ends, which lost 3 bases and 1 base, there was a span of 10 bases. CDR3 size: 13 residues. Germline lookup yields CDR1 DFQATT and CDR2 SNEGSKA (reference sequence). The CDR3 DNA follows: TGCAGTGCTAGTGCCGGGTTGTCCTACGAGCAGTACTTC. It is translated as CSASAGLSYEQYF.

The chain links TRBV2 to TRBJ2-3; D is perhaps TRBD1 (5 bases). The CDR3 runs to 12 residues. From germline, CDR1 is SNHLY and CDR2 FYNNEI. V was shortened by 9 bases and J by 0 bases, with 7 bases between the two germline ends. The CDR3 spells CARQESTDTQYF. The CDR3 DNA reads TGTGCCAGACAGGAAAGCACAGATACGCAGTATTTT. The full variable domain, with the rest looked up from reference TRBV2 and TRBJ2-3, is EPEVTQTPSHQVTQMGQEVILRCVPISNHLYFYWYRQILGQKVEFLVSFYNNEISEKSEIFDDQFSVERPDGSNFTLKIRSTKLEDSAMYFCARQESTDTQYFGPGTRLTVL.

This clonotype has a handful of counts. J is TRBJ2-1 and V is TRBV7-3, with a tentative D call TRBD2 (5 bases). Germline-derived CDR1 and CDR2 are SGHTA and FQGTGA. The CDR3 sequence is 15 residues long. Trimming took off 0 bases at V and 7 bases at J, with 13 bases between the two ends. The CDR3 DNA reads TGTGCCAGCAGCTTAACGGCGGGCCCGTTAAATGAGCAGTTCTTC. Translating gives CASSLTAGPLNEQFF.

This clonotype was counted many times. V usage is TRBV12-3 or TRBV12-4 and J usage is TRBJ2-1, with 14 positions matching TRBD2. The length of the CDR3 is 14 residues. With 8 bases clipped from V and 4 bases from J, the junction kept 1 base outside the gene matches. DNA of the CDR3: TGTGCCAGCGGACTAGCGGGAGGTTACAATGAGCAGTTCTTC. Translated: CASGLAGGYNEQFF.

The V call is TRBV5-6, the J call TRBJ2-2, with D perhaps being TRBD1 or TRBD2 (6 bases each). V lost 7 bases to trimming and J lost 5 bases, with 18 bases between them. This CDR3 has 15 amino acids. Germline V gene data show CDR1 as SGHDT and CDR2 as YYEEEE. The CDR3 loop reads CASHLRGVRTGELFF. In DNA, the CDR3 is TGTGCCAGCCACCTAAGGGGGGTCCGAACCGGGGAGCTGTTTTTT.

Here the CDR3 DNA reads TGTGCCAGCAGTCTATATGAATGGACAGGGGGCTATCAGCCCCAGCATTTT. Protein product: CASSLYEWTGGYQPQHF. The chain uses TRBV28 and TRBJ1-5; 11 bases match TRBD1. Germline V gives CDR1 MDHEN, CDR2 SYDVKM. The ends lost 5 bases at V and 5 bases at J; junction bases unmatched: 11. There are 17 residues in the CDR3.

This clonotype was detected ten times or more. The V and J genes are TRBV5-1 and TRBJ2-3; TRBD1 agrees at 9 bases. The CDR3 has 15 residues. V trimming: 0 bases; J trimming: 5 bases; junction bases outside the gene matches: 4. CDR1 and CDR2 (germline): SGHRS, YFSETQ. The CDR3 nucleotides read TGCGCCAGCAGCTTGGCGGGACAGGGATTAGATACGCAGTATTTT. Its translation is CASSLAGQGLDTQYF.

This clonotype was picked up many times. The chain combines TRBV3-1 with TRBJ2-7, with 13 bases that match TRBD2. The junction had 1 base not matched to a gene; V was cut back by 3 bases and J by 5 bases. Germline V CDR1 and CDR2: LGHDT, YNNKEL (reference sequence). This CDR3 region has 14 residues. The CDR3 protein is CASSHGLAGDEQYF. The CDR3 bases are TGTGCCAGCAGCCACGGACTAGCGGGAGACGAGCAGTACTTC.

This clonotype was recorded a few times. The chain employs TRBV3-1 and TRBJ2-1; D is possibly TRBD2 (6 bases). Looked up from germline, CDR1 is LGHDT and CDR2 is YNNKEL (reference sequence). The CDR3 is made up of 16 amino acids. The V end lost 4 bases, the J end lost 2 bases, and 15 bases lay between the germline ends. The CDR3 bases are TGTGCCAGCAGCCCCCGGGGGAGCGGAACCTACAATGAGCAGTTCTTC. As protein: CASSPRGSGTYNEQFF.

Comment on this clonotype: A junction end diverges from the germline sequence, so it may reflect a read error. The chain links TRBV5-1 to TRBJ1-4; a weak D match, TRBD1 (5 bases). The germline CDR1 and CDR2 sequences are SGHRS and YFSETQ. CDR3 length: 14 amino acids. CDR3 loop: CASSTRGSNEKLFF. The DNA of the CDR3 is TGCGCCAGCAGTACGAGGGGCTCTAACGAAAAACTGTTTTTT.

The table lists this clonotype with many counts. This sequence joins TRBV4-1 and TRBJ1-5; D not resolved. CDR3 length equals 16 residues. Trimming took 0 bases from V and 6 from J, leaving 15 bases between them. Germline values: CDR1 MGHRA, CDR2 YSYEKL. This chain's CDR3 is CASSQEGLTLSQPQHF. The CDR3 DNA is TGCGCCAGCAGCCAAGAAGGCCTCACCCTGAGTCAGCCCCAGCATTTT.

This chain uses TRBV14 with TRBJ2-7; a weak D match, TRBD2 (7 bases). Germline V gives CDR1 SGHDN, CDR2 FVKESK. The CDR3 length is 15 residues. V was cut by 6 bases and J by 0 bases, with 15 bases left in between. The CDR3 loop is CASSPKGGSSYEQYV. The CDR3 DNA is TGTGCCAGCAGTCCAAAGGGGGGGAGCTCCTACGAGCAGTACGTC.

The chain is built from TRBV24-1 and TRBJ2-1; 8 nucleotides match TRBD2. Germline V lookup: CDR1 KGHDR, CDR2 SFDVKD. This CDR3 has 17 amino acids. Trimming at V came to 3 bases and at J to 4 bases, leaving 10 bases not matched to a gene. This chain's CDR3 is CATSDPSSGPVYNEQFF. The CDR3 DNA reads TGTGCCACCAGTGATCCCTCTAGCGGGCCGGTTTACAATGAGCAGTTCTTC.

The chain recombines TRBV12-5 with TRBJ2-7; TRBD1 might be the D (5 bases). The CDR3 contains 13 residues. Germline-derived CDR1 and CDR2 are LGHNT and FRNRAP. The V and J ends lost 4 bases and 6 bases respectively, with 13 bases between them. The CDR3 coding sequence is TGTGCTAGTGGTTCCGGGCCCCAGGGCGAGCAGTACTTC. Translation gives CASGSGPQGEQYF.

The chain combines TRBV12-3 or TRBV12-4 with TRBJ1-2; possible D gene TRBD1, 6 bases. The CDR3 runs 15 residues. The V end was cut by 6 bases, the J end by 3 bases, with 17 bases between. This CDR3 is CASSRDTFYDYGYTF. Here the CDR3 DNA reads TGTGCCAGCAGCCGGGACACCTTCTATGACTATGGCTACACCTTC.

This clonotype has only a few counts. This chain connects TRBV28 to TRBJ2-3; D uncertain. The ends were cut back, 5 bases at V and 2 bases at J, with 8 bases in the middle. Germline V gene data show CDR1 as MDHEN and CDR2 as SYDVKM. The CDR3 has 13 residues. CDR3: CASSRGPTDTQYF. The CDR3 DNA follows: TGTGCCAGCAGTCGAGGACCCACAGATACGCAGTATTTT.

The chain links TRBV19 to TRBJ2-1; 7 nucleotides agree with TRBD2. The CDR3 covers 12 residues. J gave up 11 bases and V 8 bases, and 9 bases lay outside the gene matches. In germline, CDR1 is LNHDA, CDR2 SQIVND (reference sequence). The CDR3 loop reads CASRNPTSKQFF. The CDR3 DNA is TGTGCCAGTCGAAACCCGACTAGCAAGCAGTTCTTC.

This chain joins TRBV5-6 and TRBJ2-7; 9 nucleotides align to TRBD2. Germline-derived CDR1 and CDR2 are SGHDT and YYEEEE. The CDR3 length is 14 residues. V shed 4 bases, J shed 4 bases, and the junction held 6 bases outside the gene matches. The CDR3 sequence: CASSRAGGEYEQYV. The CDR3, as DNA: TGTGCCAGCAGCCGAGCGGGGGGCGAGTACGAGCAGTACGTC.

CDR3 sequence (DNA): TGTGCCAGCAGTTGGGCAACCGGCTATGGCTACACCTTC. Its protein is CASSWATGYGYTF. This chain links TRBV6-5 with TRBJ1-2; D call uncertain. The CDR3 totals 13 residues. CDR1 MNHEY and CDR2 SVGAGI come from the germline V gene. V lost 4 bases to trimming and J lost 4 bases, with 10 bases between them.